Here is one T cell receptor beta chain with its context. Antigen: not known. The PCR contained 60 Vbeta and 13 Jbeta primers. Libraries were prepared by immunoSEQ multiplex PCR; TCRdb keeps only in-frame clonotypes and omits some of them. The data contain 75,000 to 85,000 clones, around 80% of them seen just once; the ten biggest clones take up about 1.1%. This entry comes from a study of cytomegalovirus exposure and HLA in healthy donors. General study results and limits: Later genetic work tied a missense DCLRE1C variant to beta-chain V and J trimming.

This TCR derives from a male donor in good health and CMV-seronegative. The sequencing sample was made of PBMCs.

The CDR3 DNA follows: TGTGCCAGCAGACCGCGGACAGGTACCCACTACGAGCAGTACTTC. Translated, it gives CASRPRTGTHYEQYF. The V call is TRBV2, the J call TRBJ2-7; 7 nucleotides agree with TRBD1. V gave up 6 bases and J gave up 3 bases; unmatched junction bases: 11. This CDR3 contains 15 residues. CDR1 is SNHLY and CDR2 is FYNNEI in the germline V gene.